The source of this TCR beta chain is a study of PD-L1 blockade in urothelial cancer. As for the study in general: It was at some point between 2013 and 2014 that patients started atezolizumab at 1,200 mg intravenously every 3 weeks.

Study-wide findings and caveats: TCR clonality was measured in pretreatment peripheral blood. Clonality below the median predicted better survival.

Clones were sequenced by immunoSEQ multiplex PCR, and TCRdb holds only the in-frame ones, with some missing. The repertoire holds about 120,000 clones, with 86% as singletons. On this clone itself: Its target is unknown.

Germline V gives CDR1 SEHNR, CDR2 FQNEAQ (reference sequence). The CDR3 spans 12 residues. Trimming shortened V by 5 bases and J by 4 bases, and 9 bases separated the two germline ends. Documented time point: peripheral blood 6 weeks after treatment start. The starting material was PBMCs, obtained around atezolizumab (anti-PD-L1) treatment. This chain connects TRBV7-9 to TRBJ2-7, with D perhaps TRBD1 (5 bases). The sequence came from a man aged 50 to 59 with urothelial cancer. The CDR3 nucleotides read TGTGCCAGCAGCCTGACAGCTTACGAGCAGTACTTC. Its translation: CASSLTAYEQYF.